What follows are 2 T cell receptor beta chains derived from one specimen sequenced in a study of CD4 and CD8 cells across lung adenocarcinoma regions. TCRdb reprocessed the PCR reads via MiXCR and lists one record per CDR3 protein. The profile covers several thousand distinct CDR3 sequences, with around 43% appearing a single time and over 30% taken by the ten largest. Sequencing used CD4+ T cells from the margin of a lung tumor. The source of these receptors is a male donor with lung adenocarcinoma. The CD4 and CD8 labels of this study may be unreliable.

This clonotype counts as large. The chain carries TRBV6-6 and TRBJ2-1, with 11 bases lining up with TRBD2. CDR1 is MNHNY and CDR2 is SVGAGI in the germline V gene (reference sequence). The J segment lost 3 bases and the V segment lost 7 bases, leaving 5 bases of the junction unmatched. This CDR3 is 15 amino acids long. The CDR3, as DNA: TGTGCCAGCAAGGGACTAGCGGCACACTACAATGAGCAGTTCTTC. Translating it yields CASKGLAAHYNEQFF.

This clonotype was counted a single time. One end of the junction varies from germline; a read error may be responsible. The chain links TRBV6-1 to TRBJ2-3; D unclear. The length of the CDR3 is 15 residues. CDR1 and CDR2 from the germline V gene are MNHNS and SASEGT. CDR3 amino acids: CASGLKAVSTGTQFF. The CDR3 coding sequence is TGTGCCAGCGGTCTCAAGGCTGTAAGCACCGGTACGCAGTTTTTT.